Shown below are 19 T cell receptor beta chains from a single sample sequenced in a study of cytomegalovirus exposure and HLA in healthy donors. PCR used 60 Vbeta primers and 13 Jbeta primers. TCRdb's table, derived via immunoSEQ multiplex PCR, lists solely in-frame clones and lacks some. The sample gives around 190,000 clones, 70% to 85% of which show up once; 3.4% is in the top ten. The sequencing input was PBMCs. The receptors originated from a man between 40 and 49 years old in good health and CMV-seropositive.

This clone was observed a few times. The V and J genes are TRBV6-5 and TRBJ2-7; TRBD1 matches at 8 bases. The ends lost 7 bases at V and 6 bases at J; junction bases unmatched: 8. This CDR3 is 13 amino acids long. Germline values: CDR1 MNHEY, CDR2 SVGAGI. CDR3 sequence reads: CASTQGAVGEQYF. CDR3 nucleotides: TGTGCCAGCACCCAGGGGGCCGTGGGCGAGCAGTACTTC.

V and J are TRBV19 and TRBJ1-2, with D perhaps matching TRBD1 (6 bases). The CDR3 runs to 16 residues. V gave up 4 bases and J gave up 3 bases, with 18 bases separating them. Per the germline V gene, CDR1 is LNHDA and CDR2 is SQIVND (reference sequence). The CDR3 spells CASSTTTGTNYYGYTF. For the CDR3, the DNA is TGTGCCAGTAGTACAACGACAGGAACGAATTACTATGGCTACACCTTC.

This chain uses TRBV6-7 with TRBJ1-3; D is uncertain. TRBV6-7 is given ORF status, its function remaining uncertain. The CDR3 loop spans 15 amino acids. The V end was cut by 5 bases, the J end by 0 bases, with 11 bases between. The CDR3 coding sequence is TGTGCCAGCAGTAGACCAGAGGGCTCTGGAAACACCATATATTTT. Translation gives CASSRPEGSGNTIYF.

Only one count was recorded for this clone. The CDR3, as DNA: TGTGCTTGGGACACTTCCTACGAGCAGTACTTC. It specifies CAWDTSYEQYF. The rearrangement links TRBV30 to TRBJ2-5; possible D gene TRBD1, 6 bases. The J call could be wrong; TRBJ2-7 is a better fit for the DNA end. The CDR3 runs to 11 residues. Per germline, CDR1 GTSNPN and CDR2 SVGIG (reference sequence).

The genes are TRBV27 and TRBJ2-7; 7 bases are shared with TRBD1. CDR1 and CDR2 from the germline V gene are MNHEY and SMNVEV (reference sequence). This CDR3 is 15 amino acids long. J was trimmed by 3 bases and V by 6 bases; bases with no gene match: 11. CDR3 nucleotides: TGTGCCAGCAGCCCCCGGGGCAGGGGGTTCTACGAGCAGTACTTC. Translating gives CASSPRGRGFYEQYF.

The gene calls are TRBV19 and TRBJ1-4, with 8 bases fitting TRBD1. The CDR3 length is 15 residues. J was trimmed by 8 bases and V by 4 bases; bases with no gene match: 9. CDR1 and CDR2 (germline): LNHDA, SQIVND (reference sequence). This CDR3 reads CASSTDRGRKEKLFF. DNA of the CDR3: TGTGCCAGTAGTACCGACAGGGGCCGTAAGGAAAAACTGTTTTTT. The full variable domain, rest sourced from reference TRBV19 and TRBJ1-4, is DGGITQSPKYLFRKEGQNVTLSCEQNLNHDAMYWYRQDPGQGLRLIYYSQIVNDFQKGDIAEGYSVSREKKESFPLTVTSAQKNPTAFYLCASSTDRGRKEKLFFGSGTQLSVL.

DNA of the CDR3: TGTGCCAGCAGCTTATCGGGGTACACGCAGTATTTT. It encodes CASSLSGYTQYF. This chain connects TRBV7-3 to TRBJ2-3; tentatively, D is TRBD2 (5 bases). This CDR3 contains 12 residues. V was shortened by 2 bases and J by 9 bases, with 9 bases between the two germline ends. From germline, CDR1 is SGHTA and CDR2 FQGTGA.

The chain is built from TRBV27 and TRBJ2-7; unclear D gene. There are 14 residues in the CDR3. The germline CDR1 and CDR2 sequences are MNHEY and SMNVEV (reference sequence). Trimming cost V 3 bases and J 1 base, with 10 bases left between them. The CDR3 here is CASSFRVGSYEQYF. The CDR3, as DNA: TGTGCCAGCAGTTTTCGGGTAGGTTCCTACGAGCAGTACTTC.

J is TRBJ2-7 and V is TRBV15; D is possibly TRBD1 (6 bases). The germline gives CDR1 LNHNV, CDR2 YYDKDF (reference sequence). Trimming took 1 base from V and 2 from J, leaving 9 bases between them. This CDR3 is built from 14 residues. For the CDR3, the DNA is TGTGCCACCAGCAGAGTTAACAGGGCCTACGAGCAGTACTTC. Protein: CATSRVNRAYEQYF.

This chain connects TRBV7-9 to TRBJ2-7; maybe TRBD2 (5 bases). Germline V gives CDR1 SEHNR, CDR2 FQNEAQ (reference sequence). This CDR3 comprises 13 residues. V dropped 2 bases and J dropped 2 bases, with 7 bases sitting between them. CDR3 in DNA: TGTGCCAGCAGCTTACGGGGAGCCTACGAGCAGTACTTC. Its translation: CASSLRGAYEQYF.

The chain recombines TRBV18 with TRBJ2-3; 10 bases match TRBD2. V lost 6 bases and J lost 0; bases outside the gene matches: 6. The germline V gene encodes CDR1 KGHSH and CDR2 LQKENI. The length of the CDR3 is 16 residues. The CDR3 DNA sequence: TGTGCCAGCTCGCGAGCGGGGGGGCCTAGCACAGATACGCAGTATTTT. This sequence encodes CASSRAGGPSTDTQYF.

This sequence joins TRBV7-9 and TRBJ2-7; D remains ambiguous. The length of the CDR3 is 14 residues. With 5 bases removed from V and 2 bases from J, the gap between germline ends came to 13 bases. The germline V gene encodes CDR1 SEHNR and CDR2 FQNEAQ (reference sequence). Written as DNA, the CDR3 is TGTGCCAGCAGCCAAAGAGGCTCCACCTACGAGCAGTACTTC. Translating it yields CASSQRGSTYEQYF.

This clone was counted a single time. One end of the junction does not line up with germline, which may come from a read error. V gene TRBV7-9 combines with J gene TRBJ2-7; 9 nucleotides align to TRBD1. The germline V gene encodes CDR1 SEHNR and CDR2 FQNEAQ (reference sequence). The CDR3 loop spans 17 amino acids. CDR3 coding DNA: TGTTCCAGCAGCTTAGCTGGGACAGGGAGGGGATACTACGAGCAGTACTTC. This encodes CSSSLAGTGRGYYEQYF. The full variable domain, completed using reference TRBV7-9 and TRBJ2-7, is DTGVSQNPRHKITKRGQNVTFRCDPISEHNRLYWYRQTLGQGPEFLTYFQNEAQLEKSRLLSDRFSAERPKGSFSTLEIQRTEQGDSAMYLCSSSLAGTGRGYYEQYFGPGTRLTVT.

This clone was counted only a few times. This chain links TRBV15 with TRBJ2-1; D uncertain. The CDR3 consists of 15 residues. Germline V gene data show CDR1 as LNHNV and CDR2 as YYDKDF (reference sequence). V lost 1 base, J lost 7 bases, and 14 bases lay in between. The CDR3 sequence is CATSRVVARGNEQFF. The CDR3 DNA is TGTGCCACCAGCAGAGTGGTAGCACGTGGGAATGAGCAGTTCTTC.

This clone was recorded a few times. The CDR3 spells CASSISKHSGEQFF. In DNA form, the CDR3 reads TGTGCCAGTAGTATATCAAAGCACTCTGGTGAGCAGTTCTTC. The chain carries TRBV19 and TRBJ2-1, with no clear D. The V end lost 2 bases, the J end lost 9 bases, and 14 bases lay between the germline ends. CDR3 length: 14 residues. Per germline, CDR1 LNHDA and CDR2 SQIVND (reference sequence).

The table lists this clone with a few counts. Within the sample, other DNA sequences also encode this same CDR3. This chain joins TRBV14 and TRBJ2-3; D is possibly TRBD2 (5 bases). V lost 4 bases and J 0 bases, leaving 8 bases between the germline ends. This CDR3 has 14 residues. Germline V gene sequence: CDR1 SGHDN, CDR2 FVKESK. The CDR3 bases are TGTGCCAGCAGCCCCCGGACTAGCACAGATACGCAGTATTTT. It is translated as CASSPRTSTDTQYF.

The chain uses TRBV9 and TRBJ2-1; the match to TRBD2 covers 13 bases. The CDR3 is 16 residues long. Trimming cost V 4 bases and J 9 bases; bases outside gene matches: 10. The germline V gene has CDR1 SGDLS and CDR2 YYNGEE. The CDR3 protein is CASSPRTSGGTGEQFF. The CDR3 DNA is TGTGCCAGCAGCCCCCGGACTAGCGGGGGAACCGGTGAGCAGTTCTTC.

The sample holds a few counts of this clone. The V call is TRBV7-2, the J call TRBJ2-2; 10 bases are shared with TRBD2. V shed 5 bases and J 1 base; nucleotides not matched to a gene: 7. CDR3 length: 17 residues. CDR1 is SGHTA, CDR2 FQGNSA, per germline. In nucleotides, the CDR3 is TGTGCCAGCAGCCCCAGTCGACTAGCGGGGAACACCGGGGAGCTGTTTTTT. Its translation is CASSPSRLAGNTGELFF.

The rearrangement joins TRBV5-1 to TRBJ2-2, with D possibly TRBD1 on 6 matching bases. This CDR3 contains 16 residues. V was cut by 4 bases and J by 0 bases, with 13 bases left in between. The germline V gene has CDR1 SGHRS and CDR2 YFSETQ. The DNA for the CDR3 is TGCGCCAGCAGCCTTCCCGGGACAACGAACACCGGGGAGCTGTTTTTT. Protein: CASSLPGTTNTGELFF.